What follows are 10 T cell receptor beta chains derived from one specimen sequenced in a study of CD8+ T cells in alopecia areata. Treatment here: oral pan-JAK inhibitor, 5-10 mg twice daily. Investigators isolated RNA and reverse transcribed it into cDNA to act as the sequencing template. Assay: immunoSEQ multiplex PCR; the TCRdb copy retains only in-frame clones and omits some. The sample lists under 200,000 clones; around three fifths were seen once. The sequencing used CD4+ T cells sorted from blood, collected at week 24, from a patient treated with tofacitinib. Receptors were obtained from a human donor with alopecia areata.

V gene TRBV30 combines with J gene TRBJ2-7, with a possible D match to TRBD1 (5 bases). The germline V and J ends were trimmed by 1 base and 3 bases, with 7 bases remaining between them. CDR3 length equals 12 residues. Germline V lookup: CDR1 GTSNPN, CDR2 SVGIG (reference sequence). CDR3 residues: CAWSAGNYEQYF. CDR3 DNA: TGTGCCTGGAGTGCAGGGAACTACGAGCAGTACTTC. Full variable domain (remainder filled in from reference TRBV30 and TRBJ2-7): SQTIHQWPATLVQPVGSPLSLECTVEGTSNPNLYWYRQAAGRGLQLLFYSVGIGQISSEVPQNLSASRPQDRQFILSSKKLLLSDSGFYLCAWSAGNYEQYFGPGTRLTVT.

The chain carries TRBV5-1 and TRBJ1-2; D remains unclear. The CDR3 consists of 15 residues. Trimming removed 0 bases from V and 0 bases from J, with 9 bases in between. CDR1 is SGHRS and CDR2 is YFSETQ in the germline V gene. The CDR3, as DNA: TGCGCCAGCAGCTTGGGTGGACGAACTAACTATGGCTACACCTTC. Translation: CASSLGGRTNYGYTF. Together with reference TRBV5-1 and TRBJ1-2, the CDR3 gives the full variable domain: KAGVTQTPRYLIKTRGQQVTLSCSPISGHRSVSWYQQTPGQGLQFLFEYFSETQRNKGNFPGRFSGRQFSNSRSEMNVSTLELGDSALYLCASSLGGRTNYGYTFGSGTRLTVV.

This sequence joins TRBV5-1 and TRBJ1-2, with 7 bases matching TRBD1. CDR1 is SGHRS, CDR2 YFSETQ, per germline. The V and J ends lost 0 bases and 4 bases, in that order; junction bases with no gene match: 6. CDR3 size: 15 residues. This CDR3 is CASSLEVGGIYGYTF. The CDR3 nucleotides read TGCGCCAGCAGCTTGGAAGTAGGGGGCATCTATGGCTACACCTTC.

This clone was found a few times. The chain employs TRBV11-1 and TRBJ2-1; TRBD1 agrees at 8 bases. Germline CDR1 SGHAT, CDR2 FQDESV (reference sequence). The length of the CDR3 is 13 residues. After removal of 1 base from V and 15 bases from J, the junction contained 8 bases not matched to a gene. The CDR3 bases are TGTGCCAGCAGCTTAGGGGAAAGGACAGGGTCGTTCTTC. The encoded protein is CASSLGERTGSFF.

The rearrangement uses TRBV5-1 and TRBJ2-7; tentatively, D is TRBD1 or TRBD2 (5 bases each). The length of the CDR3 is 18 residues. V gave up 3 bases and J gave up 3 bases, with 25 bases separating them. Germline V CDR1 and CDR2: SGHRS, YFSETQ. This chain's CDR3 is CASSSGRGPRLKIYEQYF. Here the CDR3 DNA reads TGCGCCAGCAGCTCGGGACGAGGACCAAGACTGAAAATCTACGAGCAGTACTTC.

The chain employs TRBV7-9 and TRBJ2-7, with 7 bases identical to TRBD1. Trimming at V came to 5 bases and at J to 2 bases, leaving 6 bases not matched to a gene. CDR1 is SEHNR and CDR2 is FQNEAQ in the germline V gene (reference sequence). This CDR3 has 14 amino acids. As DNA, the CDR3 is TGTGCCAGCAGCCCAGGACAGGTTCCCTACGAGCAGTACTTC. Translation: CASSPGQVPYEQYF.

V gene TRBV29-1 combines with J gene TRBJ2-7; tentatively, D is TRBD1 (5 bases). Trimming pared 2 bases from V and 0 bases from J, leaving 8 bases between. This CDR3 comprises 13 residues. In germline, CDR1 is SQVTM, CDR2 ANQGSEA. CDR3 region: CSVEIQGSYEQYF. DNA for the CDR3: TGCAGCGTTGAAATCCAGGGCTCCTACGAGCAGTACTTC.

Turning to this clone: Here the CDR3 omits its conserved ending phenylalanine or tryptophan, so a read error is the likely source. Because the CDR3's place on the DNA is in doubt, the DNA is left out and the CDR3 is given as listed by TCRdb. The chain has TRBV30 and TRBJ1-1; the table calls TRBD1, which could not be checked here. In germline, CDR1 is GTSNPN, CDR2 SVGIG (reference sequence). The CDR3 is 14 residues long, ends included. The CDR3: CAWSVTLLPGQAMG.

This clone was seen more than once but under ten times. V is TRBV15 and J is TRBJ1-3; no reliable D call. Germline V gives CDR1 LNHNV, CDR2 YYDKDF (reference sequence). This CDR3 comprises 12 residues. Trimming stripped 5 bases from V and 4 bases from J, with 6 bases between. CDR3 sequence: CATSPRGNTIYF. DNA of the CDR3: TGTGCCACCAGCCCACGCGGAAACACCATATATTTT.

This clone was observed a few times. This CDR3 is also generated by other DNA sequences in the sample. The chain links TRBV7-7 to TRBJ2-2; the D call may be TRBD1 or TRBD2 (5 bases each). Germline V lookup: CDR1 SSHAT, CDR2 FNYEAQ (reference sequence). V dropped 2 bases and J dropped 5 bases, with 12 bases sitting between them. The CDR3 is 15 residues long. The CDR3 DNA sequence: TGTGCCAGCAGCTTAACAGGAGGATTTACCGGGGAGCTGTTTTTT. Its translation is CASSLTGGFTGELFF.